The 17 T cell receptor beta chains below were found in one sample sequenced in a study of vaccination and CD4 T cells after COVID-19. These receptors have no known antigen. Treatment defined: approximately 9-day PBMC culture with coronavirus spike peptide pools or control peptides (ViraFEST assay). Before the COVID-19 pandemic (2011-2018), CD4+ T cells were obtained from the unexposed donor. The Oncomine TCR Beta short-read assay sequenced DNA from cultured CD4+ T cells. Each CDR3 protein is one row after TCRdb ran MiXCR on the PCR reads. This table holds some 4,900 distinct CDR3 sequences, around two fifths found once. The sample was CD4+ T cells from blood, cultured in vitro. Receptors were obtained from a human donor in good health.

This clonotype has only a few counts. This chain links TRBV6-5 with TRBJ1-2; D gene uncertain. The V and J ends lost 4 bases and 6 bases respectively, with 9 bases between them. CDR3 size: 12 residues. Germline CDR1 reads MNHEY; CDR2 reads SVGAGI. CDR3 nucleotide sequence: TGTGCCAGCAGTTTTAATGGAGATGGCTACACCTTC. Translation gives CASSFNGDGYTF.

The chain recombines TRBV21-1 with TRBJ2-7; the table's D call, TRBD2, has no DNA check behind it. TRBV21-1 is a recognized pseudogene. CDR3 length: 17 amino acids. The CDR3 is CASSKVEASGGSYEQYF. The CDR3 nucleotides read TGTGCCAGCAGCAAAGTGGAGGCTAGCGGGGGCTCCTACGAGCAGTACTTC.

The sample holds a few counts of this clonotype. The chain is built from TRBV6-5 and TRBJ2-5; TRBD2 is a possible D gene (5 bases). Per germline, CDR1 MNHEY and CDR2 SVGAGI. V lost 2 bases, J lost 5 bases, and 21 bases lay in between. The length of the CDR3 is 17 residues. Written as DNA, the CDR3 is TGTGCCAGCAGTTACGGGAGACAAGGGTCCCAGCGGGAGACCCAGTACTTC. Encoded protein: CASSYGRQGSQRETQYF.

Points on this clonotype: At one boundary the junction diverges from the germline segment, which might be a read error. V gene TRBV14 combines with J gene TRBJ1-2; D might be TRBD1 (6 bases). From germline, CDR1 is SGHDN and CDR2 FVKESK. This CDR3 is built from 12 residues. The CDR3 DNA reads TGTGCCCGCAGCCTGGGGGCGGGTGGCTACACCTTC. Its translation is CARSLGAGGYTF.

This rearrangement joins TRBV7-8 to TRBJ2-7, with D possibly matching TRBD1 (6 bases). This CDR3 is built from 15 residues. CDR1 is SGHVS, CDR2 FQNEAQ, per germline. Trimming shortened V by 4 bases and J by 5 bases, and 18 bases separated the two germline ends. The chain's CDR3 is CASSSLQGSGNEQYF. The CDR3, as DNA: TGTGCCAGCAGCTCATTACAGGGCTCGGGGAACGAGCAGTACTTC.

This clonotype is large. The chain has TRBV7-3 and TRBJ1-2; TRBD1 matches at 7 bases. V gave up 5 bases and J gave up 5 bases; unmatched junction bases: 5. Germline V gene lookup returns CDR1 SGHTA and CDR2 FQGTGA. This CDR3 contains 13 residues. CDR3 protein: CASSKGAGYGYTF. DNA for the CDR3: TGTGCCAGCAGCAAGGGGGCTGGTTATGGCTACACCTTC.

This clonotype is judged medium-sized. J is TRBJ2-1 and V is TRBV4-2; D gene uncertain. The CDR3 runs 15 residues. Trimming took off 0 bases at V and 6 bases at J, with 12 bases between the two ends. CDR1 is LGHNA, CDR2 YNFKEQ, per germline. The CDR3 coding sequence is TGTGCCAGCAGCCAAGATAAAGCTCTATTCAATGAGCAGTTCTTC. The encoded protein is CASSQDKALFNEQFF.

V usage is TRBV19 and J usage is TRBJ1-5, with D unclear. The CDR3 has 13 amino acids. V gave up 2 bases and J gave up 7 bases, with 9 bases separating them. Germline-derived CDR1 and CDR2 are LNHDA and SQIVND (reference sequence). CDR3 sequence (DNA): TGTGCCAGTAGTATATTTGGGGAGCAGCCCCAGCATTTT. Translating it yields CASSIFGEQPQHF.

V and J are TRBV11-2 and TRBJ1-5, with unresolved D. Germline V CDR1 and CDR2: SGHAT, FQNNGV. CDR3 length: 13 amino acids. V shed 2 bases and J shed 2 bases, with 4 bases lying between them. DNA for the CDR3: TGTGCCAGCAGCTTAACGGGCAATCAGCCCCAGCATTTT. Translated, it gives CASSLTGNQPQHF.

With respect to this clonotype: A much more abundant neighbour one base away suggests this may be a read error. V is TRBV19 and J is TRBJ2-7; possibly TRBD2 for D (6 bases). CDR1 LNHDA and CDR2 SQIVND come from the germline V gene (reference sequence). This CDR3 contains 13 residues. The CDR3 spells CASGIGWGDEQYF. CDR3 bases: TGTGCCAGTGGTATTGGCTGGGGGGACGAGCAGTACTTC.

The CDR3 DNA reads as TGCGCCAGCAGCCCCCGGACAGGGCGCGAGCAGTACTTC. This sequence encodes CASSPRTGREQYF. V is TRBV4-3 and J is TRBJ2-7, with 8 bases fitting TRBD1. Germline V gene data show CDR1 as LGHNA and CDR2 as YSLEER. V dropped 4 bases and J dropped 6; count of bases not matched to a gene: 5. This CDR3 is 13 amino acids long.

This clonotype was counted only a few times. The chain couples TRBV12-3 or TRBV12-4 to TRBJ1-2, with TRBD1 identical over 8 bases. With 7 bases clipped from V and 1 base from J, the junction kept 8 bases outside the gene matches. This CDR3 contains 15 residues. DNA of the CDR3: TGTGCCAGCACCAGAGGACAGGGACATAACTATGGCTACACCTTC. It translates to CASTRGQGHNYGYTF.

This clonotype occurred a few times. The V and J genes are TRBV7-2 and TRBJ1-5; D remains ambiguous. V was shortened by 3 bases and J by 0 bases, with 9 bases between the two germline ends. The CDR3 covers 15 residues. CDR1 and CDR2 (germline): SGHTA, FQGNSA. The CDR3 region has the DNA TGTGCCAGCAGCTTGGCGGGGTATAGCAATCAGCCCCAGCATTTT. This sequence encodes CASSLAGYSNQPQHF.

This clonotype was counted a few times. The chain combines TRBV20-1 with TRBJ1-5; TRBD1 might be the D (6 bases). The CDR3 consists of 14 residues. Germline CDR1 and CDR2: DFQATT and SNEGSKA (reference sequence). V was trimmed by 6 bases and J by 1 base, leaving 13 bases between them. CDR3 region: CSANTGLSNQPQHF. The CDR3 coding sequence is TGCAGTGCAAATACAGGGCTAAGCAATCAGCCCCAGCATTTT.

The CDR3 nucleotides read TGTGCCAGCAGCCATCGATTCAACACTGAAGCTTTCTTT. Residues: CASSHRFNTEAFF. V and J are TRBV12-3 or TRBV12-4 and TRBJ1-1; D not certain. This CDR3 region has 13 residues. V was pared by 6 bases and J by 2 bases, with 10 bases between.

This clonotype has a handful of counts. CDR3 sequence (DNA): TGTGCCAGCAGCCTCAGACCAGACACCGGGGAGCTGTTTTTT. Encoded protein: CASSLRPDTGELFF. This sequence joins TRBV7-2 and TRBJ2-2; D call uncertain. This CDR3 is built from 14 residues. CDR1 is SGHTA, CDR2 FQGNSA, per germline. The V end lost 5 bases, the J end lost 3 bases, and 10 bases lay between the germline ends.

This clonotype turned up a few times. The V gene is TRBV20-1, the J gene TRBJ2-2; D gene ambiguous. This CDR3 is 14 amino acids long. The V gene's germline CDR1 is DFQATT and CDR2 SNEGSKA (reference sequence). Trimming shortened V by 0 bases and J by 1 base, and 6 bases separated the two germline ends. The CDR3 coding sequence is TGCAGTGCTAGAGAACCAAGGAACACCGGGGAGCTGTTTTTT. It encodes CSAREPRNTGELFF.